This is a list of T cell receptor beta chains from one sample in a study of blood T cell repertoires in COVID-19. The table came from immunoSEQ multiplex PCR; TCRdb's copy has only in-frame clones and leaves some out. The sample has over 200,000 clones; roughly 87% are singletons. The sequencing sample was made of peripheral blood. All receptors derive from a woman in her late teens or twenties who had recovered from COVID-19. Each CDR3 is given with its conserved first and last residue. Each record gives: D gene, clone size, V gene, J gene, CDR3 protein, CDR3 DNA. D genes are given only for firm matches. A row's size may be missing; if present it is once, few, many or a size class.

d_call: TRBD2; clone_size: NA; v_call: TRBV25-1; j_call: TRBJ2-3; cdr3_aa: CASRVAGSSTDTQYF; cdr3_nt: TGTGCCAGCAGGGTAGCGGGATCAAGCACAGATACGCAGTATTTT
d_call: NA; clone_size: NA; v_call: TRBV30; j_call: TRBJ2-1; cdr3_aa: CAWSIGSSYNEQFF; cdr3_nt: TGTGCCTGGAGTATCGGGTCCTCCTACAATGAGCAGTTCTTC
d_call: NA; clone_size: NA; v_call: TRBV27; j_call: TRBJ2-7; cdr3_aa: CASSLSRLRKGGYEQYF; cdr3_nt: TGTGCCAGCAGTTTATCGAGGCTAAGAAAAGGTGGCTACGAGCAGTACTTC
d_call: NA; clone_size: NA; v_call: TRBV7-2; j_call: TRBJ2-6; cdr3_aa: CASSSPGELGANVLTF; cdr3_nt: TGTGCCAGCAGCTCCCCCGGGGAATTAGGGGCCAACGTCCTGACTTTC
d_call: TRBD1; clone_size: NA; v_call: TRBV25-1; j_call: TRBJ2-7; cdr3_aa: CASSGTGTGYEQYF; cdr3_nt: TGTGCCAGCAGTGGGACAGGGACGGGCTACGAGCAGTACTTC
d_call: TRBD1; clone_size: NA; v_call: TRBV7-3; j_call: TRBJ1-2; cdr3_aa: CASSLMPGQGGGYTF; cdr3_nt: TGTGCCAGCAGCTTAATGCCGGGACAGGGAGGTGGTTACACCTTC
d_call: TRBD1; clone_size: NA; v_call: TRBV10-3; j_call: TRBJ1-1; cdr3_aa: CAISESWTGGSMNTEAFF; cdr3_nt: TGTGCCATCAGTGAGTCGTGGACAGGGGGCTCCATGAACACTGAAGCTTTCTTT
d_call: NA; clone_size: NA; v_call: TRBV25-1; j_call: TRBJ2-1; cdr3_aa: CASSETGIYNEQFF; cdr3_nt: TGTGCCAGCAGTGAAACGGGAATCTACAATGAGCAGTTCTTC
d_call: TRBD1; clone_size: NA; v_call: TRBV10-3; j_call: TRBJ1-1; cdr3_aa: CAISERQGARRTEAFF; cdr3_nt: TGTGCCATCAGTGAGCGACAGGGGGCGCGGAGAACTGAAGCTTTCTTT
d_call: NA; clone_size: NA; v_call: TRBV7-9; j_call: TRBJ1-1; cdr3_aa: CASSLSESEAFF; cdr3_nt: TGTGCCAGCAGCTTATCAGAATCTGAAGCTTTCTTT
d_call: TRBD1; clone_size: NA; v_call: TRBV27; j_call: TRBJ2-7; cdr3_aa: CATLDRGGTYEQYF; cdr3_nt: TGTGCCACCCTCGACAGGGGGGGAACCTACGAGCAGTACTTC
d_call: NA; clone_size: NA; v_call: TRBV12-3/TRBV12-4; j_call: TRBJ1-1; cdr3_aa: CASSLVNTEAFF; cdr3_nt: TGTGCCAGCAGTTTAGTAAACACTGAAGCTTTCTTT
d_call: NA; clone_size: NA; v_call: TRBV9; j_call: TRBJ2-3; cdr3_aa: CASSVTGIPPDTQYF; cdr3_nt: TGTGCCAGCAGCGTCACAGGGATCCCCCCAGATACGCAGTATTTT
d_call: NA; clone_size: NA; v_call: TRBV7-2; j_call: TRBJ2-5; cdr3_aa: CASSFRVQETQYF; cdr3_nt: TGTGCCAGCAGCTTCAGGGTCCAAGAGACCCAGTACTTC
d_call: NA; clone_size: NA; v_call: TRBV27; j_call: TRBJ2-5; cdr3_aa: CASTSPEGETQYF; cdr3_nt: TGTGCCAGCACCTCCCCAGAGGGAGAGACCCAGTACTTC
d_call: TRBD2; clone_size: NA; v_call: TRBV6-5; j_call: TRBJ2-3; cdr3_aa: CASSTAGLMADTQYF; cdr3_nt: TGTGCCAGCAGTACAGCGGGACTGATGGCAGATACGCAGTATTTT
d_call: TRBD2; clone_size: NA; v_call: TRBV30; j_call: TRBJ2-1; cdr3_aa: CAWSAGRATRLEQFF; cdr3_nt: TGTGCCTGGAGTGCCGGGAGGGCGACCCGACTTGAGCAGTTCTTC
d_call: NA; clone_size: NA; v_call: TRBV5-5; j_call: TRBJ1-1; cdr3_aa: CASSLEEVLNTEAFF; cdr3_nt: TGTGCCAGCAGCTTGGAGGAGGTCCTGAACACTGAAGCTTTCTTT
d_call: TRBD1; clone_size: NA; v_call: TRBV28; j_call: TRBJ1-2; cdr3_aa: CASSQQGAYGYTF; cdr3_nt: TGTGCCAGCAGTCAGCAGGGGGCCTATGGCTACACCTTC
d_call: NA; clone_size: NA; v_call: TRBV7-2; j_call: TRBJ1-1; cdr3_aa: CASSLLGTVNTEAFF; cdr3_nt: TGTGCCAGCAGCTTACTGGGGACTGTGAACACTGAAGCTTTCTTT
d_call: TRBD1; clone_size: NA; v_call: TRBV6-1; j_call: TRBJ2-7; cdr3_aa: CASSAPRHDRAYEQYF; cdr3_nt: TGTGCCAGCAGTGCCCCTCGCCACGACAGGGCGTACGAGCAGTACTTC
d_call: NA; clone_size: NA; v_call: TRBV6-5; j_call: TRBJ2-1; cdr3_aa: CASSSGAGAAYNEQFF; cdr3_nt: TGTGCCAGCAGTTCAGGGGCGGGGGCTGCATACAATGAGCAGTTCTTC
d_call: NA; clone_size: few; v_call: TRBV6-6; j_call: TRBJ1-2; cdr3_aa: CASSYMGSRGYTF; cdr3_nt: TGTGCCAGCAGTTACATGGGCAGCAGGGGCTACACCTTC
d_call: NA; clone_size: NA; v_call: TRBV6-5; j_call: TRBJ1-1; cdr3_aa: CASRVEVDTEAFF; cdr3_nt: TGTGCCAGTCGGGTAGAAGTGGACACTGAAGCTTTCTTT
d_call: TRBD1; clone_size: NA; v_call: TRBV7-9; j_call: TRBJ1-4; cdr3_aa: CASSFGTATNEKLFF; cdr3_nt: TGTGCCAGCAGCTTTGGGACAGCAACTAATGAAAAACTGTTTTTT
d_call: TRBD2; clone_size: once; v_call: TRBV18; j_call: TRBJ2-3; cdr3_aa: CASSQPGLGPDTQYF; cdr3_nt: TGTGCCAGCTCACAACCGGGACTAGGGCCTGATACGCAGTATTTT
d_call: TRBD1; clone_size: NA; v_call: TRBV4-2; j_call: TRBJ2-7; cdr3_aa: CASSQDPRTGTNPYEQYF; cdr3_nt: TGTGCCAGCAGCCAAGATCCCAGGACAGGAACTAATCCTTACGAGCAGTACTTC
d_call: NA; clone_size: NA; v_call: TRBV9; j_call: TRBJ2-7; cdr3_aa: CASSVARENEQYF; cdr3_nt: TGTGCCAGCAGCGTAGCAAGGGAGAACGAGCAGTACTTC
d_call: NA; clone_size: NA; v_call: TRBV5-6; j_call: TRBJ2-7; cdr3_aa: CASSLDRLPYEQYF; cdr3_nt: TGTGCCAGCAGCTTGGACAGGCTCCCTTACGAGCAGTACTTC
d_call: NA; clone_size: NA; v_call: TRBV13; j_call: TRBJ1-1; cdr3_aa: CASSLGGDYGTEAFF; cdr3_nt: TGTGCCAGCAGCTTAGGCGGTGACTACGGCACTGAAGCTTTCTTT
d_call: TRBD1; clone_size: NA; v_call: TRBV4-1; j_call: TRBJ1-5; cdr3_aa: CASSQWQGDQPQHF; cdr3_nt: TGCGCCAGCAGCCAGTGGCAGGGGGATCAGCCCCAGCATTTT
d_call: TRBD2; clone_size: NA; v_call: TRBV9; j_call: TRBJ2-3; cdr3_aa: CASSVGLAGTDTQYF; cdr3_nt: TGTGCCAGCAGCGTGGGACTAGCGGGCACAGATACGCAGTATTTT
d_call: NA; clone_size: NA; v_call: TRBV7-6; j_call: TRBJ2-7; cdr3_aa: CASSPGFGGHEQYF; cdr3_nt: TGTGCCAGCAGCCCCGGATTTGGGGGCCACGAGCAGTACTTC
d_call: TRBD1; clone_size: NA; v_call: TRBV27; j_call: TRBJ1-2; cdr3_aa: CASGQQGKGNYGYTF; cdr3_nt: TGTGCCAGCGGACAACAGGGGAAGGGTAACTATGGCTACACCTTC
d_call: TRBD2; clone_size: NA; v_call: TRBV27; j_call: TRBJ2-1; cdr3_aa: CASSLKLAVRDEQFF; cdr3_nt: TGTGCCAGCAGTTTGAAACTAGCGGTACGGGATGAGCAGTTCTTC
d_call: TRBD1; clone_size: NA; v_call: TRBV9; j_call: TRBJ1-1; cdr3_aa: CASSRLSGTGTEAFF; cdr3_nt: TGTGCCAGCAGCAGATTGTCCGGGACAGGGACTGAAGCTTTCTTT
d_call: TRBD2; clone_size: NA; v_call: TRBV5-4; j_call: TRBJ2-3; cdr3_aa: CATLGKGGPDTQYF; cdr3_nt: TGTGCCACCCTTGGGAAGGGAGGGCCAGATACGCAGTATTTT
d_call: NA; clone_size: once; v_call: TRBV9; j_call: TRBJ1-2; cdr3_aa: CASSAQGNYGYTF; cdr3_nt: TGTGCCAGCAGCGCACAGGGAAACTATGGCTACACCTTC
d_call: TRBD2; clone_size: NA; v_call: TRBV11-3; j_call: TRBJ2-3; cdr3_aa: CASSLAGERTDTQYF; cdr3_nt: TGTGCCAGCAGCCTAGCGGGAGAACGGACAGATACGCAGTATTTT
d_call: NA; clone_size: NA; v_call: TRBV5-1; j_call: TRBJ2-4; cdr3_aa: CASRADLVAKNIQYF; cdr3_nt: TGCGCCAGCAGGGCAGACTTGGTAGCCAAAAACATTCAGTACTTC